The rows below give T cell receptor beta chains drawn from one sample of a study of early T cells in non-severe SARS-CoV-2 infection. MiXCR, applied by TCRdb to the 5' RACE reads, yields one record per CDR3 protein. The sample includes some 67,000 distinct CDR3 sequences, approximately 13% of them seen just once. Sequenced material: whole blood. Receptors originate from an adult who was a healthcare worker with PCR-confirmed SARS-CoV-2 infection or an uninfected control (not recorded which). CDR3s include the opening cysteine and the closing phenylalanine or tryptophan. The D gene is left open where the match is weak. Rows give clone size only sometimes, using once, few, many, or a class for an expanded clone.

J gene: TRBJ1-2
clone size: once
V gene: TRBV10-2
D gene: NA
CDR3 DNA: TGCGCCAGCAGTGAATCGCGGCACTATGGCTACACCTTC
CDR3 protein: CASSESRHYGYTF

J gene: TRBJ2-1
clone size: NA
V gene: TRBV9
D gene: NA
CDR3 DNA: TGTGCCAGCAGCCCCCTCGGGGGCGGGAGTGGATACAATGAGCAGTTCTTC
CDR3 protein: CASSPLGGGSGYNEQFF

J gene: TRBJ2-1
clone size: many
V gene: TRBV29-1
D gene: TRBD2
CDR3 DNA: TGCAGCGTTGGTAGCCTAGCGGGGGACAATGAGCAGTTCTTC
CDR3 protein: CSVGSLAGDNEQFF

J gene: TRBJ1-1
clone size: NA
V gene: TRBV28
D gene: NA
CDR3 DNA: TGTGCCAGCAGCACTCAGAACACTGAAGCTTTCTTT
CDR3 protein: CASSTQNTEAFF

J gene: TRBJ2-3
clone size: many
V gene: TRBV11-2
D gene: TRBD1
CDR3 DNA: TGTGCCAGCAGCTTCGACAGGGGTAGTGCAGATACGCAGTATTTT
CDR3 protein: CASSFDRGSADTQYF

J gene: TRBJ2-7
clone size: many
V gene: TRBV28
D gene: NA
CDR3 DNA: TGTGCCAGCAGTCCCACTCCCGGTCGAAGCTCCTACGAGCAGTACTTC
CDR3 protein: CASSPTPGRSSYEQYF

J gene: TRBJ2-2
clone size: many
V gene: TRBV12-3/TRBV12-4
D gene: TRBD1
CDR3 DNA: TGTGCCAGCAGCCTGGGACAGGGGGCGCCCGGGGAGCTGTTTTTT
CDR3 protein: CASSLGQGAPGELFF

J gene: TRBJ2-1
clone size: few
V gene: TRBV6-1
D gene: NA
CDR3 DNA: TGTGCCAGCACCAACAACGGAGGGCGTTACAATGAGCAGTTCTTC
CDR3 protein: CASTNNGGRYNEQFF

J gene: TRBJ2-7
clone size: many
V gene: TRBV6-6
D gene: TRBD1
CDR3 DNA: TGTGCCAGCAGCTCGACAGGGGGCAACGAGCAGTACTTC
CDR3 protein: CASSSTGGNEQYF

J gene: TRBJ1-1
clone size: few
V gene: TRBV30
D gene: NA
CDR3 DNA: TGTGCCTGGAGTGTGAACACTGAAGCTTTCTTT
CDR3 protein: CAWSVNTEAFF

J gene: TRBJ2-1
clone size: many
V gene: TRBV9
D gene: NA
CDR3 DNA: TGTGCCAGCAGCCCCTCCGGGACTCCCTTCCGCGAGCAGTTCTTC
CDR3 protein: CASSPSGTPFREQFF

J gene: TRBJ2-3
clone size: NA
V gene: TRBV11-1
D gene: NA
CDR3 DNA: TGTGCCAGCAGCTTAGACCCAGATACGCAGTATTTT
CDR3 protein: CASSLDPDTQYF

J gene: TRBJ1-5
clone size: few
V gene: TRBV9
D gene: NA
CDR3 DNA: TGTGCCAGCAGCGTAGGGTTGGGATTTCAGCCCCAGCATTTT
CDR3 protein: CASSVGLGFQPQHF

J gene: TRBJ2-7
clone size: few
V gene: TRBV4-1
D gene: NA
CDR3 DNA: TGCGCCAGCAGCCACCGGGACCGCCCCCGCGAGCAGTACTTC
CDR3 protein: CASSHRDRPREQYF

J gene: TRBJ2-3
clone size: few
V gene: TRBV11-3
D gene: NA
CDR3 DNA: TGTGCCAGCAGCCAAGGAGGGTCCACAGATACGCAGTATTTT
CDR3 protein: CASSQGGSTDTQYF

J gene: TRBJ1-1
clone size: NA
V gene: TRBV7-9
D gene: NA
CDR3 DNA: TGTGCCAGCAGCGCCCATGGCAGTACTGAAGCTTTCTTT
CDR3 protein: CASSAHGSTEAFF

J gene: TRBJ1-6
clone size: NA
V gene: TRBV12-3/TRBV12-4
D gene: NA
CDR3 DNA: TGTGCCAGCAGTCACAACTATAATTCACCCCTCCACTTT
CDR3 protein: CASSHNYNSPLHF

J gene: TRBJ2-5
clone size: many
V gene: TRBV7-3
D gene: TRBD1
CDR3 DNA: TGTGCCAGCAGCTTGGGACAGTTGGAGACCCAGTACTTC
CDR3 protein: CASSLGQLETQYF

J gene: TRBJ2-3
clone size: many
V gene: TRBV29-1
D gene: TRBD2
CDR3 DNA: TGCAGCGTTGCGGGAGGTCCAGATACGCAGTATTTT
CDR3 protein: CSVAGGPDTQYF

J gene: TRBJ2-3
clone size: few
V gene: TRBV4-1
D gene: NA
CDR3 DNA: TGCGCCAGCAGCCAAAAGTCTAACACAGATACGCAGTATTTT
CDR3 protein: CASSQKSNTDTQYF

J gene: TRBJ2-5
clone size: many
V gene: TRBV7-6
D gene: NA
CDR3 DNA: TGTGCCAGCAGCTTAGCGGGAGAGACCCAGTACTTC
CDR3 protein: CASSLAGETQYF

J gene: TRBJ2-1
clone size: many
V gene: TRBV11-2
D gene: TRBD1
CDR3 DNA: TGTGCCAGCACGACAGGGGCCCCTTCCTACAATGAGCAGTTCTTC
CDR3 protein: CASTTGAPSYNEQFF

J gene: TRBJ1-4
clone size: many
V gene: TRBV4-1
D gene: NA
CDR3 DNA: TGCGCCAGCAGCGTTACGGGACATTCGAGTGAAAAACTGTTTTTT
CDR3 protein: CASSVTGHSSEKLFF

J gene: TRBJ2-1
clone size: many
V gene: TRBV9
D gene: NA
CDR3 DNA: TGTGCCAGCAGCGCCGTAGGGCTCAATGAGCAGTTCTTC
CDR3 protein: CASSAVGLNEQFF

J gene: TRBJ2-3
clone size: many
V gene: TRBV20-1
D gene: NA
CDR3 DNA: TGCAGTGCTAGTATTAGGACGGCAGATACGCAGTATTTT
CDR3 protein: CSASIRTADTQYF

J gene: TRBJ1-2
clone size: many
V gene: TRBV5-1
D gene: TRBD1
CDR3 DNA: TGCGCCAGCAGCTTGGAGGGACAGGGCGTCTATGGCTACACCTTC
CDR3 protein: CASSLEGQGVYGYTF

J gene: TRBJ1-3
clone size: many
V gene: TRBV7-9
D gene: NA
CDR3 DNA: TGTGCCAGCAGCTTAGGGGGCAACGGAAACACCATATATTTT
CDR3 protein: CASSLGGNGNTIYF

J gene: TRBJ2-5
clone size: NA
V gene: TRBV5-6
D gene: NA
CDR3 DNA: TGTGCCAGCAGCCCCCCCGGGACACGAACGAAATCGTACTTC
CDR3 protein: CASSPPGTRTKSYF

J gene: TRBJ1-1
clone size: many
V gene: TRBV29-1
D gene: NA
CDR3 DNA: TGCAGCGAGACGCAGGGGTGGAACACTGAAGCTTTCTTT
CDR3 protein: CSETQGWNTEAFF

J gene: TRBJ2-5
clone size: many
V gene: TRBV15
D gene: TRBD1
CDR3 DNA: TGTGCCACCAGCAGAGGGGACAGGGGCCAAGAGACCCAGTACTTC
CDR3 protein: CATSRGDRGQETQYF

J gene: TRBJ1-5
clone size: NA
V gene: TRBV7-2
D gene: NA
CDR3 DNA: TGTGCCAGCAGCTTAAAAGAGGGATTTTATCAGCCCCAGCATTTT
CDR3 protein: CASSLKEGFYQPQHF

J gene: TRBJ2-5
clone size: many
V gene: TRBV20-1
D gene: NA
CDR3 DNA: TGCAGTGCTAGCCGGGACGCCTGGGAGACCCAGTACTTC
CDR3 protein: CSASRDAWETQYF

J gene: TRBJ1-1
clone size: few
V gene: TRBV6-2/TRBV6-3
D gene: NA
CDR3 DNA: TGTGCCGGAAGGACGGGACCTGGCGAAGCTTTCTTT
CDR3 protein: CAGRTGPGEAFF

J gene: TRBJ1-1
clone size: few
V gene: TRBV7-8
D gene: TRBD1
CDR3 DNA: TGTGCCAGCAGAATTGACAGGGGCTGGGGTGAAGCTTTCTTT
CDR3 protein: CASRIDRGWGEAFF

J gene: TRBJ2-3
clone size: NA
V gene: TRBV2
D gene: NA
CDR3 DNA: TGTGCCAGCAGTGAATGGGACCTACCCGGAGATACGCAGTATTTT
CDR3 protein: CASSEWDLPGDTQYF

J gene: TRBJ1-1
clone size: NA
V gene: TRBV5-1
D gene: NA
CDR3 DNA: TGCGCCAGCAGCTTGGCGGGGGCTGATGAAGCTTTCTTT
CDR3 protein: CASSLAGADEAFF

J gene: TRBJ2-1
clone size: many
V gene: TRBV2
D gene: TRBD2
CDR3 DNA: TGTGCCAGCAGCACGGAGCGGGACGCGGAGCAGTTCTTC
CDR3 protein: CASSTERDAEQFF

J gene: TRBJ2-2
clone size: NA
V gene: TRBV19
D gene: NA
CDR3 DNA: TGTGCCAGTAGGAAGGAGGGAGAAACCGGGGAGCTGTTTTTT
CDR3 protein: CASRKEGETGELFF